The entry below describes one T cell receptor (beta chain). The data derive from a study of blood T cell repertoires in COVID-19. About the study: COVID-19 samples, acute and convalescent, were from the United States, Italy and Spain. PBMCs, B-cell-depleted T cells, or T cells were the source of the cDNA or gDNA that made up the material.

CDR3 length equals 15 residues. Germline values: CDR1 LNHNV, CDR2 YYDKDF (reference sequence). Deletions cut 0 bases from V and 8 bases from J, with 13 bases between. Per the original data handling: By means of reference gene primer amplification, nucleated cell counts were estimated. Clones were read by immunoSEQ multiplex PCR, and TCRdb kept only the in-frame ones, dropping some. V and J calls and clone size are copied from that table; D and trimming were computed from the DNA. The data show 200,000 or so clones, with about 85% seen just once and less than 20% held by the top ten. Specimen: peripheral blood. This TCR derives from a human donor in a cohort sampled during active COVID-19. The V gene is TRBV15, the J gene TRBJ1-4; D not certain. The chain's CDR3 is CATSRDWGGPEKLFF. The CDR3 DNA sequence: TGTGCCACCAGCAGAGATTGGGGAGGACCCGAAAAACTGTTTTTT. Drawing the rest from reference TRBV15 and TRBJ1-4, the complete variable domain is DAMVIQNPRYQVTQFGKPVTLSCSQTLNHNVMYWYQQKSSQAPKLLFHYYDKDFNNEADTPDNFQSRRPNTSFCFLDIRSPGLGDTAMYLCATSRDWGGPEKLFFGSGTQLSVL.